These 32 T cell receptor beta chains share one sample of origin, sequenced in a study of T cell responses to AZD1222 COVID-19 vaccine (dated by TCRdb to the early 2020s). Receptor libraries were prepared by the immunoSEQ multiplex PCR assay. TCRdb provides this immuneACCESS table in a form limited to in-frame rearrangements. Some clones are lacking; in checked studies, under half of them reflect an unresolved V gene, and why the rest are absent is not known. The sample table holds fewer than 200,000 clones, of which approximately 92% were seen once. Clones ranked in the top ten supply over 9.5% of the sample. According to the study, the label for this sample's time point signals: baseline before first vaccination. Sequenced here: peripheral blood, sampled on day 0 of AZD1222 vaccination. Receptors originate from an adult in good health.

The J gene is TRBJ1-5, the V gene TRBV6-2 or TRBV6-3; D unclear. Trimming shortened V by 0 bases and J by 6 bases, and 3 bases separated the two germline ends. The CDR3 contains 12 residues. CDR1 and CDR2 from the germline V gene are MNHEY and SVGEGT. DNA of the CDR3: TGTGCCAGCAGTTACTCAGGTCAGCCCCAGCATTTT. Protein: CASSYSGQPQHF.

The chain carries TRBV5-1 and TRBJ2-1; no firm D call. Looked up from germline, CDR1 is SGHRS and CDR2 is YFSETQ. V lost 2 bases to trimming and J lost 5 bases, with 8 bases between them. This CDR3 has 13 amino acids. CDR3 sequence reads: CASSFLSNNEQFF. DNA of the CDR3: TGCGCCAGCAGCTTCTTATCAAACAATGAGCAGTTCTTC. Variable domain in full (rest from reference TRBV5-1 and TRBJ2-1): KAGVTQTPRYLIKTRGQQVTLSCSPISGHRSVSWYQQTPGQGLQFLFEYFSETQRNKGNFPGRFSGRQFSNSRSEMNVSTLELGDSALYLCASSFLSNNEQFFGPGTRLTVL.

The V call is TRBV10-1, the J call TRBJ1-2; 9 bases are shared with TRBD1. CDR1 WNHNN and CDR2 SYGVQD come from the germline V gene (reference sequence). This CDR3 has 15 amino acids. V gave up 4 bases and J gave up 4 bases; unmatched junction bases: 7. CDR3 DNA sequence: TGCGCCAGCAGTGGTCCCGGGACAGGGATCTATGGCTACACCTTC. It yields the protein CASSGPGTGIYGYTF.

The V and J genes are TRBV19 and TRBJ1-2; D call uncertain. V was trimmed by 3 bases and J by 5 bases, leaving 16 bases between them. Germline loops: CDR1 LNHDA, CDR2 SQIVND (reference sequence). This CDR3 is 15 amino acids long. CDR3 residues: CASSIGNLRHYGYTF. The CDR3, as DNA: TGTGCCAGTAGTATTGGGAACCTTCGACATTATGGCTACACCTTC.

The rearrangement uses TRBV6-2 or TRBV6-3 and TRBJ2-7, with 9 bases lining up with TRBD2. Looked up from germline, CDR1 is MNHEY and CDR2 is SVGEGT. V was clipped by 6 bases and J by 10 bases; unmatched bases: 7. The CDR3 length is 12 residues. CDR3 protein: CASRPSGAEQYV. The CDR3 DNA is TGTGCCAGCAGGCCTAGCGGGGCGGAACAGTACGTC.

The J gene is TRBJ1-5, the V gene TRBV6-5; the D gene is possibly TRBD1 (5 bases). The CDR3 is 13 residues long. Trimming took 7 bases from V and 6 from J, leaving 13 bases between them. Per the germline V gene, CDR1 is MNHEY and CDR2 is SVGAGI. CDR3 region: CASNQGNSQPQHF. In DNA form, the CDR3 reads TGTGCCAGCAACCAGGGAAACTCTCAGCCCCAGCATTTT.

The CDR3 region is CASSKRGVGDTEAFF. The CDR3, as DNA: TGTGCCAGCAGCAAACGGGGGGTTGGGGACACTGAAGCTTTCTTT. The chain recombines TRBV7-9 with TRBJ1-1, with TRBD1 as a possible D gene (5 bases). V shed 5 bases and J shed 3 bases, with 16 bases lying between them. There are 15 residues in the CDR3. Looked up from germline, CDR1 is SEHNR and CDR2 is FQNEAQ (reference sequence). The variable domain in full, completed from reference TRBV7-9 and TRBJ1-1, reads DTGVSQNPRHKITKRGQNVTFRCDPISEHNRLYWYRQTLGQGPEFLTYFQNEAQLEKSRLLSDRFSAERPKGSFSTLEIQRTEQGDSAMYLCASSKRGVGDTEAFFGQGTRLTVV.

The gene calls are TRBV11-3 and TRBJ2-2; 8 nucleotides align to TRBD1. The J segment lost 5 bases and the V segment lost 5 bases, leaving 7 bases of the junction unmatched. CDR1 is SGHNT, CDR2 YENEEA, per germline. The CDR3 extends over 15 amino acids. CDR3 amino acids: CASSTGQGETGELFF. The CDR3 bases are TGTGCCAGCAGCACAGGACAGGGTGAAACCGGGGAGCTGTTTTTT.

The chain couples TRBV7-2 to TRBJ1-6; D call uncertain. V lost 7 bases and J lost 10, with 14 bases in between. Germline V gene lookup returns CDR1 SGHTA and CDR2 FQGNSA. The CDR3 is 13 amino acids. CDR3 sequence: CASTPSRNSPLHF. The CDR3 DNA reads TGTGCCAGCACCCCGAGTCGGAACTCACCCCTCCACTTT.

The chain uses TRBV6-2 or TRBV6-3 and TRBJ1-1; 8 bases map to TRBD1. J was trimmed by 8 bases and V by 2 bases; bases with no gene match: 1. Germline CDR1 and CDR2: MNHEY and SVGEGT. CDR3 length: 12 residues. CDR3 DNA: TGTGCCAGCAGTTACCAGGGGGCGGAAGCTTTCTTT. It encodes CASSYQGAEAFF.

V gene TRBV18 combines with J gene TRBJ1-5; 9 bases are a match to TRBD1. Trimming took 4 bases from V and 6 from J; bases not matched to a gene: 7. The length of the CDR3 is 15 residues. Germline V lookup: CDR1 KGHSH, CDR2 LQKENI. The CDR3 region is CASSLPGQGGQPQHF. CDR3 in DNA: TGTGCCAGCTCACTCCCGGGACAGGGCGGTCAGCCCCAGCATTTT.

V is TRBV5-4 and J is TRBJ2-5, with D tentatively TRBD1 or TRBD2 (5 bases each). The CDR3 loop spans 11 amino acids. Germline loops: CDR1 SGHNT, CDR2 YYREEE (reference sequence). Trimming stripped 2 bases from V and 7 bases from J, with 6 bases between. The DNA for the CDR3 is TGTGCCAGCAGCTTTGGGGGGACCCAGTACTTC. Its translation: CASSFGGTQYF.

This clone was seen once. The rearrangement uses TRBV20-1 and TRBJ2-1; 7 bases are shared with TRBD2. This CDR3 region has 11 residues. Germline V gene data show CDR1 as DFQATT and CDR2 as SNEGSKA (reference sequence). J was trimmed by 10 bases and V by 5 bases; bases with no gene match: 5. The CDR3 nucleotides read TGCAGTGCTGAACTAGCGCGGGAGCAGTTCTTC. Its translation: CSAELAREQFF.

The CDR3 coding sequence is TGTGCCAGCAGATCTTCCTCCGGGAGGCGACCTGAAGCTTTCTTT. This gives the protein CASRSSSGRRPEAFF. The chain is built from TRBV14 and TRBJ1-1; no reliable D call. The V and J ends lost 6 bases and 6 bases respectively, with 20 bases between them. The CDR3 sequence is 15 residues long. The germline gives CDR1 SGHDN, CDR2 FVKESK.

The J gene is TRBJ1-1, the V gene TRBV15; 10 bases match TRBD1. This CDR3 spans 17 amino acids. The V segment lost 1 base and the J segment 1 base; nucleotides outside the gene matches: 6. Germline CDR1 reads LNHNV; CDR2 reads YYDKDF (reference sequence). This CDR3 reads CATSRGQGATANTEAFF. The CDR3 coding sequence is TGTGCCACCAGCAGAGGACAGGGGGCCACAGCGAACACTGAAGCTTTCTTT.

V usage is TRBV5-1 and J usage is TRBJ1-5; no clear D. The CDR3 spans 15 residues. V lost 6 bases and J lost 3, with 16 bases in between. The V gene's germline CDR1 is SGHRS and CDR2 YFSETQ. The CDR3 DNA reads TGCGCCAGCAAACCCTCGGCAGATTACAATCAGCCCCAGCATTTT. Translation gives CASKPSADYNQPQHF.

The chain carries TRBV5-1 and TRBJ1-2; 7 nucleotides agree with TRBD1. Germline CDR1 and CDR2: SGHRS and YFSETQ. This CDR3 is 16 amino acids long. The V gene end was trimmed by 5 bases and the J gene end by 0 bases; junction bases not matched to a gene: 10. CDR3 DNA: TGCGCCAGCAGACCCCCCGGGACAGAGACTAACTATGGCTACACCTTC. It codes for CASRPPGTETNYGYTF.

The chain has TRBV5-5 and TRBJ2-1; D unclear. Looked up from germline, CDR1 is SGHKS and CDR2 is YYEKEE (reference sequence). V was shortened by 5 bases and J by 12 bases, with 12 bases between the two germline ends. CDR3 length: 11 amino acids. Written as DNA, the CDR3 is TGTGCCAGCAGTTACCCCGGTAGGCAGTTCTTC. Translation gives CASSYPGRQFF.

The genes are TRBV7-9 and TRBJ1-1; D perhaps matches TRBD1 (6 bases). The V gene lost 7 bases and the J gene lost 4 bases, with 16 bases spanning the gap. The CDR3 has 14 residues. Germline assignment: CDR1 SEHNR and CDR2 FQNEAQ (reference sequence). CDR3 amino acids: CASNQGARGTEAFF. DNA of the CDR3: TGTGCCAGCAATCAAGGGGCCAGGGGCACTGAAGCTTTCTTT.

The chain is built from TRBV6-2 or TRBV6-3 and TRBJ1-1; D is perhaps TRBD1 (5 bases). V was shortened by 6 bases and J by 1 base, with 18 bases between the two germline ends. The CDR3 covers 16 residues. Germline V gene data show CDR1 as MNHEY and CDR2 as SVGEGT. CDR3 sequence: CASSRPGVGPNTEAFF. DNA for the CDR3: TGTGCCAGCAGCCGACCTGGGGTGGGACCGAACACTGAAGCTTTCTTT.

The J gene is TRBJ2-1, the V gene TRBV18, with D perhaps TRBD2 (6 bases). V was trimmed by 0 bases and J by 4 bases, leaving 13 bases between them. CDR1 and CDR2 (germline): KGHSH, LQKENI. CDR3 length: 16 amino acids. The CDR3 DNA reads TGTGCCAGCTCACCACCTTTTGGCGGGACGTACAATGAGCAGTTCTTC. Encoded protein: CASSPPFGGTYNEQFF. The variable domain in full, with the rest retrieved from reference TRBV18 and TRBJ2-1, is NAGVMQNPRHLVRRRGQEARLRCSPMKGHSHVYWYRQLPEEGLKFMVYLQKENIIDESGMPKERFSAEFPKEGPSILRIQQVVRGDSAAYFCASSPPFGGTYNEQFFGPGTRLTVL.

J is TRBJ1-2 and V is TRBV19; D is unresolved. V lost 5 bases to trimming and J lost 4 bases, with 14 bases between them. Per the germline V gene, CDR1 is LNHDA and CDR2 is SQIVND (reference sequence). The CDR3 loop spans 14 amino acids. The CDR3 sequence: CASSPEDSFYGYTF. The CDR3 bases are TGTGCCAGTAGTCCGGAGGACTCTTTCTATGGCTACACCTTC.

This chain uses TRBV18 with TRBJ1-2; possibly TRBD1 for D (6 bases). Germline-derived CDR1 and CDR2 are KGHSH and LQKENI. V was shortened by 2 bases and J by 1 base, with 8 bases between the two germline ends. The CDR3 has 14 amino acids. CDR3 in DNA: TGTGCCAGCTCACCAGAGGGGGATAACTATGGCTACACCTTC. This sequence encodes CASSPEGDNYGYTF.

The rearrangement joins TRBV7-6 to TRBJ2-5, with D possibly called TRBD1 or TRBD2 (6 bases each). The CDR3 extends over 14 amino acids. Trimming removed 6 bases from V and 1 base from J, with 12 bases in between. From germline, CDR1 is SGHVS and CDR2 FNYEAQ. The DNA of the CDR3 is TGTGCCAGCAGTCTACGGGGGCCCCAAGAGACCCAGTACTTC. It yields the protein CASSLRGPQETQYF.

The rearrangement uses TRBV27 and TRBJ1-4; 7 bases fit TRBD1. The CDR3 runs 16 residues. V lost 2 bases and J lost 12; bases outside the gene matches: 15. Looked up from germline, CDR1 is MNHEY and CDR2 is SMNVEV (reference sequence). CDR3 in amino acids: CASSLERTGYLSELFF. Written as DNA, the CDR3 is TGTGCCAGCAGTTTAGAACGGACAGGTTATCTTAGTGAACTGTTTTTT.

The V gene is TRBV19, the J gene TRBJ1-1; no firm D call. CDR1 and CDR2 (germline): LNHDA, SQIVND (reference sequence). This CDR3 contains 16 residues. V gave up 5 bases and J gave up 3 bases, with 19 bases separating them. The CDR3 DNA reads as TGTGCCAGTAGTCCCTTCACTCCGGACGGCTACACTGAAGCTTTCTTT. It specifies CASSPFTPDGYTEAFF.

The genes are TRBV7-6 and TRBJ1-6; no firm D call. The germline V gene encodes CDR1 SGHVS and CDR2 FNYEAQ. V was shortened by 2 bases and J by 7 bases, with 12 bases between the two germline ends. CDR3 length equals 15 residues. Written as DNA, the CDR3 is TGTGCCAGCAGCTTACTGGAGGCCGCAAATTCACCCCTCCACTTT. Translated: CASSLLEAANSPLHF.

The chain joins TRBV7-3 to TRBJ1-6; D ambiguous. V lost 3 bases, J lost 10 bases, and 7 bases lay in between. The CDR3 is 12 amino acids. Germline V gene sequence: CDR1 SGHTA, CDR2 FQGTGA. This CDR3 is CASSFLGSPLHF. The CDR3 nucleotides are TGTGCCAGCAGCTTTCTTGGCTCACCCCTCCACTTT.

The V gene is TRBV3-1 (or the pseudogene TRBV3-2), the J gene TRBJ1-1, with D unclear. The CDR3 has 12 residues. CDR1 is LGHDT, CDR2 YNNKEL, per germline (reference sequence). Trimming cost V 4 bases and J 4 bases, with 7 bases left between them. The CDR3 coding sequence is TGTGCCAGCAGCCGCCGGGGCACTGAAGCTTTCTTT. Protein product: CASSRRGTEAFF.

V is TRBV18 and J is TRBJ1-4, with D tentatively TRBD1 (6 bases). The CDR3 loop spans 12 amino acids. V lost 7 bases to trimming and J lost 6 bases, with 9 bases between them. CDR1 and CDR2 (germline): KGHSH, LQKENI. CDR3 sequence (DNA): TGTGCCAGCTGTGGGGGCGATGAAAAACTGTTTTTT. Amino acids: CASCGGDEKLFF.

This clone appeared once. This CDR3 reads CASKELSKDEQFF. The CDR3 nucleotides are TGTGCCAGCAAGGAACTATCAAAGGATGAGCAGTTCTTC. This chain uses TRBV27 with TRBJ2-1, with D hard to call. Looked up from germline, CDR1 is MNHEY and CDR2 is SMNVEV (reference sequence). V was clipped by 7 bases and J by 8 bases, with 15 bases between them. The CDR3 spans 13 residues.

This clone was observed a few times. The CDR3 nucleotides are TGTGCCAGCAGCCAAGACATGGTCTCCTACAATGAGCAGTTCTTC. It translates to CASSQDMVSYNEQFF. The chain carries TRBV3-1 (or the pseudogene TRBV3-2) and TRBJ2-1, with no clear D. Deletions cut 0 bases from V and 0 bases from J, with 6 bases between. The CDR3 covers 15 residues. Germline-derived CDR1 and CDR2 are LGHDT and YNNKEL (reference sequence).